This paragraph reports one T cell receptor (beta chain). Its specific antigen is unknown. It has no much larger one-base neighbor in the sample; base qualities were not kept. CDR1 and CDR2 are read off the germline V gene as WSHSY and SAAADI. Inclusive of the bounding cysteine and phenylalanine, the CDR3 is 14 residues long. The entry retains the CDR3 DNA only, 42 bases that are in frame from base 1. V is clipped by 0 bases and J by 3 bases, and the sequence between their germline boundaries is 8 bases long. The data derive from a study of blood T cell repertoires in COVID-19 (dated by TCRdb to about 2020). Regarding the complete study: The collaborator samples originated in the United States, Italy and Spain and spanned the acute and convalescent phases of COVID-19. The material from the prospective study consisted of cDNA or gDNA derived from T cells, B-cell-depleted T cells, or PBMCs. The dataset comprised deeply sampled blood TCRbeta repertoires from subjects exposed to, actively infected with, or recovered from COVID-19. A freely available public database, intended as a resource for researchers studying the immune response to SARS-CoV-2, is where the repertoires were released. The samples were drawn from the first 160 participants of the ongoing ImmuneRACE study and from 1,200 or so subjects provided by 6 global collaborators. Nearly every sample came with metadata listing a de-identified subject ID, COVID-19 status, age in years and sex. Where HLA class I and class II types were available, the types were taken from metadata supplied by the sample provider, not from assay-based typing. The study at large found these results: The quantity of clinical and demographic metadata differed by source and by participant and was supplied without curation.

The immunoSEQ Assay, a bias-controlled multiplex PCR, was used to amplify TCRbeta CDR3 regions from genomic DNA. Under the source paper's analysis protocol: Nucleated cell counts per sample were estimated from amplification of reference gene primers within the assay. To quantify the absolute abundance of each unique TCRbeta CDR3 rearrangement, sequence reads were collapsed and filtered. For each sample, productive Simpson clonality was calculated as the square root of Simpson's diversity index over productive rearrangements. As stored in TCRdb, this immuneACCESS dataset retains in-frame rearrangements with V and J assigned. A fraction of the clones does not appear; measured against another copy, unresolved V genes explain less than half of the discrepancy, and the remainder lacks a known reason. The V and J calls and clone size come from that table; D and trimming were worked out from the DNA. This sample gives approximately 440,000 clones in total; roughly nine tenths of them show up just once. The top ten clones comprise 0.7% of the sample.

Participants in the prospective study were enrolled through a virtual design, were aged about 18 to 100 years, and lived in about 25 United States geographic areas. To assign participants to cohorts, the prospective study relied on clinical history that participants themselves reported in a screening survey and a study questionnaire. Recovered participants in ImmuneRACE Cohort 3 were defined by two consecutive negative NP/OP PCR tests, clearance by a healthcare professional, or resolution of symptoms. In the prospective study, whole blood, serum and a nasopharyngeal or oropharyngeal swab were collected from each participant by mobile phlebotomists. Additional blood draws and questionnaires over an approximately 2-month period could optionally be provided by prospective study participants. Before DNA extraction, prospective study blood samples were shipped either frozen or at room temperature.

The receptor chain draws on TRBV10-2 and TRBJ2-5, with a tentative D gene TRBD1 over 6 matching bases. Source material: PBMCs or T cells enriched from blood (not recorded which). This TCR derives from a young woman who had recovered from COVID-19. The CDR3 in this case is CASSESPGEETQYF. The nucleotides read TGCGCCAGCAGTGAGTCGCCAGGGGAAGAGACCCAGTACTTC.